The clone carrying this T cell receptor (beta chain) was recorded at least ten times. Its cognate antigen is unknown. The CDR3 consists of 19 residues. Trimming cost V 5 bases and J 1 base; bases outside gene matches: 10. Germline assignment: CDR1 SGHAT and CDR2 FQDESV (reference sequence). All donors comprised healthy Caucasians. TCRdb analysed the 5' RACE reads with MiXCR anew, one entry per CDR3 protein. The data contain a few hundred thousand distinct CDR3 sequences, 7.5% to 9.5% of them singletons. The record originates from a study of identical twins. General study results and limits: Among monozygotic twins, out-of-frame TCR alpha sharing exceeded what models predicted. A cross-sectional statistical analysis, not follow-up of the same donors, supported the conclusions. Cord blood beta clonotypes that were abundant carried fewer insertions, and memory repertoires showed no such trend.

The same sample was also used in a study of yellow fever vaccine responses in identical twins.

The clonotype comes from a woman aged 18-29 years in good health. The chain uses TRBV11-1 and TRBJ2-1, with 14 bases identical to TRBD2. Sequenced sample: CD8+ T cells sorted from blood. The CDR3 nucleotides are TGTGCCAGCAGCCCTCGACTAGCGGGAGGGCCTGTTTCCTACAATGAGCAGTTCTTC. This translates into CASSPRLAGGPVSYNEQFF.